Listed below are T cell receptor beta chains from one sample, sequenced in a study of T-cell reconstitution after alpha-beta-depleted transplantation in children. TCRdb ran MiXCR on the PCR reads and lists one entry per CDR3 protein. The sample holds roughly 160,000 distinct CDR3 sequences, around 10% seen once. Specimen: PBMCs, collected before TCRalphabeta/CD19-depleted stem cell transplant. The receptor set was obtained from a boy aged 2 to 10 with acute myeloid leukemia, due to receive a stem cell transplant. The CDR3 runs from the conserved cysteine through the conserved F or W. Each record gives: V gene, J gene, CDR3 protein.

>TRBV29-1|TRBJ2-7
CSVEERGQGSYEQYF
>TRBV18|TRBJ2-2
CASSLTQGADTGELFF
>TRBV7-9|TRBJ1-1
CASSFQGEAFF
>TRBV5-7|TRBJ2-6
CAMARGVLCWANVLTF
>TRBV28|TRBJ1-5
CASRSPVPLSQPQHF
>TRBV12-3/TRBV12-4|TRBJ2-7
CASSRGIGYEQYF
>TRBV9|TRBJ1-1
CASSSSPLGTEAFF
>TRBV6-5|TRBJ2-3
CASSYGRGRGALTDTQYF
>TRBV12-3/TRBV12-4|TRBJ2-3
CASTGTALDLDTQYF
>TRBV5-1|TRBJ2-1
CASSLPSVLAGEESSYNEQFF
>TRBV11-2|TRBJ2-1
CASSLEQGGVSSYNEQFF
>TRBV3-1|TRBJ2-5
CASSQGSGSYGGQETQYF
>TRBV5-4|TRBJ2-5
CASSPTGAGGRETQYF
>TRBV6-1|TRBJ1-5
CASSLDGGPNQPQHF
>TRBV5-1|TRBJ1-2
CASRTTGIFTYGYTF
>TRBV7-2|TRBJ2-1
CASSDHLGQFF
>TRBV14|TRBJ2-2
CASSQWRNTGELFF
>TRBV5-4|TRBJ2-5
CASSLVGWGQKETQYF
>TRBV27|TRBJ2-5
CASSSRTSGLQETQYF
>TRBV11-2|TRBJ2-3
CASSWRDRGTDTQYF
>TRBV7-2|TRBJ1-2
CASSLAGGQPYGYTF
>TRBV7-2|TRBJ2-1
CASSFVYSYNEQFF